The clone carrying this TCR beta chain has just one count. This sample is part of a study of blood T cell repertoires in COVID-19. Study background: Sample material is recorded as cDNA or gDNA derived from T cells, B-cell-depleted T cells, or PBMCs.

Study processing details: Cell counts per sample came from amplifying reference gene primers. The protocol was immunoSEQ multiplex PCR, while the TCRdb copy is restricted to in-frame clones and leaves out a portion. Clone size and the V and J calls come from that table; the DNA yielded D and trimming. Among roughly 210,000 clones listed, 84% were seen once. CDR1 is SQVTM, CDR2 ANQGSEA, per germline. The CDR3 sequence is 13 residues long. With 4 bases removed from V and 7 bases from J, the gap between germline ends came to 13 bases. Seattle participants joined during active infection and were tracked over time.

Input material: peripheral blood. The rearrangement links TRBV29-1 to TRBJ1-4; D uncertain. The source is an elderly woman with COVID-19, enrolled during active disease. The CDR3 DNA reads as TGCAGCGTTGTTCTGGGAGGTGGTGAAAAACTGTTTTTT. As protein: CSVVLGGGEKLFF.